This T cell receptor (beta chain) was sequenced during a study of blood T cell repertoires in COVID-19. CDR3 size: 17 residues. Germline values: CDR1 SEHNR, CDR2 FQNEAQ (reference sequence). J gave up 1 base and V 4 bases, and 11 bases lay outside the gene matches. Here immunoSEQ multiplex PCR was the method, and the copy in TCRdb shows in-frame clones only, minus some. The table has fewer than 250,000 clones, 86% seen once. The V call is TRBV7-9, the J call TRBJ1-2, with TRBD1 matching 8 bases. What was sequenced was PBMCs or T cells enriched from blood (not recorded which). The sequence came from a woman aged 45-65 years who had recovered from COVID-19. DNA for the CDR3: TGTGCCAGCAGCTCATCCCCGCGGGACAGGATTAACTATGGCTACACCTTC. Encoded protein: CASSSSPRDRINYGYTF.